Shown below are 8 T cell receptor beta chains from a single sample sequenced in a study of blood T cell repertoires in COVID-19. Clones were read by immunoSEQ multiplex PCR, and TCRdb kept only the in-frame ones, dropping some. The table shows roughly 46,000 clones, with roughly four fifths occurring only once. What was sequenced was peripheral blood. The receptors stem from a man aged 55-75 years with acute or convalescent COVID-19.

The V call is TRBV29-1, the J call TRBJ2-2; tentatively, D is TRBD1 (5 bases). V lost 3 bases and J 5 bases, leaving 13 bases between the germline ends. Germline V lookup: CDR1 SQVTM, CDR2 ANQGSEA. The CDR3 runs to 14 residues. CDR3 bases: TGCAGCGTTGACGGGCAGGGAACTACCGGGGAGCTGTTTTTT. This encodes CSVDGQGTTGELFF.

In its sample, this clone was seen once. V is TRBV28 and J is TRBJ2-1, with TRBD1 as a possible D gene (6 bases). This CDR3 has 14 residues. Trimming took 5 bases from V and 6 from J, leaving 14 bases between them. Germline values: CDR1 MDHEN, CDR2 SYDVKM. CDR3 sequence: CASSITGTSNEQFF. The DNA of the CDR3 is TGTGCCAGCAGTATTACAGGGACCTCCAATGAGCAGTTCTTC.

The chain combines TRBV19 with TRBJ1-4; TRBD1 is a possible D gene (6 bases). CDR3 size: 13 residues. The germline CDR1 and CDR2 sequences are LNHDA and SQIVND (reference sequence). The V gene lost 5 bases and the J gene lost 8 bases, with 12 bases spanning the gap. Written as DNA, the CDR3 is TGTGCCAGTAGTGAAACAGGGAAGGAAAAACTGTTTTTT. Translation: CASSETGKEKLFF.

DNA of the CDR3: TGTGCCAGCAGCTTCCAGCAAGCGGGGGATTACAATGAGCAGTTCTTC. This translates into CASSFQQAGDYNEQFF. The chain is built from TRBV7-6 and TRBJ2-1; 8 bases are shared with TRBD2. After removal of 3 bases from V and 4 bases from J, the junction contained 8 bases not matched to a gene. The CDR3 contains 16 residues. The germline V gene encodes CDR1 SGHVS and CDR2 FNYEAQ. The whole variable domain, remainder taken from reference TRBV7-6 and TRBJ2-1, is GAGVSQSPRYKVTKRGQDVALRCDPISGHVSLYWYRQALGQGPEFLTYFNYEAQQDKSGLPNDRFSAERPEGSISTLTIQRTEQRDSAMYRCASSFQQAGDYNEQFFGPGTRLTVL.

The rearrangement links TRBV29-1 to TRBJ1-2; 10 bases map to TRBD1. From germline, CDR1 is SQVTM and CDR2 ANQGSEA. The length of the CDR3 is 12 residues. Trimming took 4 bases from V and 8 from J; bases not matched to a gene: 4. The CDR3 bases are TGCAGCGTTGGTGGGACAGGGGAAGGCTACACCTTC. Its translation: CSVGGTGEGYTF.

This clone was seen only a few times. The chain is built from TRBV18 and TRBJ1-2, with TRBD1 matching over 7 bases. The V and J ends lost 4 bases and 2 bases, in that order; junction bases with no gene match: 1. The length of the CDR3 is 13 residues. CDR1 is KGHSH and CDR2 is LQKENI in the germline V gene. CDR3 coding DNA: TGTGCCAGCTCACTGACAGGGAACTATGGCTACACCTTC. Its protein product is CASSLTGNYGYTF.

The V call is TRBV29-1, the J call TRBJ1-5, with TRBD1 identical over 7 bases. The trim removed 6 bases at V and 5 bases at J, leaving 4 bases unmatched. CDR1 is SQVTM, CDR2 ANQGSEA, per germline. This CDR3 comprises 12 residues. CDR3 sequence: CSVSTGDQPQHF. In nucleotides, the CDR3 is TGCAGCGTCTCAACAGGGGATCAGCCCCAGCATTTT.

J is TRBJ2-3 and V is TRBV5-5; 9 bases are shared with TRBD1. CDR1 and CDR2 from the germline V gene are SGHKS and YYEKEE (reference sequence). The CDR3 runs to 16 residues. The junction had 5 bases not matched to a gene; V was cut back by 2 bases and J by 1 base. CDR3 region: CASSLHRGLGTDTQYF. CDR3 bases: TGTGCCAGCAGCTTACACAGGGGGCTAGGCACAGATACGCAGTATTTT.